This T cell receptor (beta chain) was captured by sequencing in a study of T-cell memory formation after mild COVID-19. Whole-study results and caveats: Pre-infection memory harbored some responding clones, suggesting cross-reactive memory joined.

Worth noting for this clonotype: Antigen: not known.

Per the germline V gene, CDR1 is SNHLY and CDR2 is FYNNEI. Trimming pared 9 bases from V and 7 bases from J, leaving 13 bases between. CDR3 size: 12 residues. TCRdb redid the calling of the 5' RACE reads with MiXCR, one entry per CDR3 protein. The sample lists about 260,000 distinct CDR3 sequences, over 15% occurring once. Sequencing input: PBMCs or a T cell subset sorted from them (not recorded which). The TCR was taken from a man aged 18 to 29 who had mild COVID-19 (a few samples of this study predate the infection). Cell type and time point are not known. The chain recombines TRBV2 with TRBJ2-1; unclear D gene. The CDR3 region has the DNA TGTGCCAGTTCTACGGACGCAAATGAGCAGTTCTTC. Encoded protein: CASSTDANEQFF.